This T cell receptor beta chain was captured in a study of blood T cell repertoires in COVID-19. Study at large: Samples of COVID-19 (acute and convalescent) were obtained from the United States, Italy and Spain. T cells, B-cell-depleted T cells, or PBMCs provided the cDNA or gDNA that served as material.

The count of this clone is one. J was trimmed by 6 bases and V by 5 bases; bases with no gene match: 8. This CDR3 is 16 amino acids long. Per germline, CDR1 SGHTA and CDR2 FQGNSA. Source study methods: Amplification of reference gene primers was used by the study to estimate nucleated cell counts. This table comes from immunoSEQ multiplex PCR, and its TCRdb copy is limited to in-frame clones, with some not included. V, J and clone size were drawn from that table, and D and trimming were deduced from the DNA. This sample carries under 250,000 clones, 75% to 85% of them seen once, and the ten largest clones take roughly 13%.

The sequenced material came from peripheral blood. The sequence was collected from a human donor in a cohort sampled during active COVID-19. The rearrangement joins TRBV7-2 to TRBJ2-1, with 12 positions matching TRBD2. This CDR3 reads CASSPLAGGPVNEQFF. CDR3 bases: TGTGCCAGCAGCCCCCTAGCGGGAGGGCCGGTCAATGAGCAGTTCTTC.